This TCR beta chain emerged from a study of blood T cells in healthy people across ages. Broader study findings: Diversity was higher, and naive CD4+ cells more numerous, in long-lived donors than in aged donors.

Every sample yielded at least 6.5 million isolated PBMCs. Samples each yielded at least 6 micrograms of total RNA. Turning to this clonotype: Its antigen is not known.

Then a second PCR, running roughly 7 to 11 cycles, was carried out with a sample-barcoded 5' primer and a J-beta primer mix. Every molecule of cDNA carried a tag from a template-switch adaptor with 12 random nucleotides. TCRdb itself ran the 5' RACE reads through MiXCR, one entry per CDR3 protein. The sample yields under 800,000 distinct CDR3 sequences, roughly two fifths seen once. The CDR3 runs to 14 residues. Per the germline V gene, CDR1 is SGHTA and CDR2 is FQGNSA. The sequence came from a woman aged 55-69 years in good health. The material sequenced was blood. V is TRBV7-2 and J is TRBJ2-1; the D gene is possibly TRBD2 (5 bases). Gene TRBJ2-7 matches the end of the DNA better, so the J call may be wrong. CDR3 protein: CASTLDGSYYEQYF. CDR3 sequence (DNA): TGTGCCAGCACCTTGGATGGGAGCTACTACGAGCAGTACTTC.